This entry lists 11 T cell receptor beta chains sequenced from one sample in a study of T cell repertoires in cytomegalovirus infection. TCRdb analysed the reads with MiXCR anew, one entry per CDR3 protein. There are about 890,000 distinct CDR3 sequences in the sample; around 31% occur only once, and 11% to 15% lies in the top ten. These TCRs are of unknown antigen specificity. The sequenced sample was cultured CD8+ T cells from PBMCs, obtained from culture after CMV antigen stimulation. Receptors originate from a human donor in good health (CMV status not recorded). Some clones in this sample may be carry-over from other donors' samples.

This clonotype was detected ten times or more. The chain uses TRBV27 and TRBJ1-1; TRBD1 agrees at 9 bases. The germline V gene has CDR1 MNHEY and CDR2 SMNVEV (reference sequence). The CDR3 covers 15 residues. V was clipped by 5 bases and J by 3 bases; unmatched bases: 7. The DNA of the CDR3 is TGTGCCAGCAGTCCATTACAGGGGGCCGACACTGAAGCTTTCTTT. Protein product: CASSPLQGADTEAFF.

This clonotype was counted at least ten times. The rearrangement links TRBV27 to TRBJ1-1; tentative D call: TRBD1 (5 bases). The CDR3 extends over 14 amino acids. V lost 2 bases, J lost 1 base, and 8 bases lay in between. CDR1 MNHEY and CDR2 SMNVEV come from the germline V gene (reference sequence). The CDR3 sequence: CASSLIGGNTEAFF. CDR3 bases: TGTGCCAGCAGTTTAATCGGGGGGAACACTGAAGCTTTCTTT.

This clonotype was detected only a few times. The rearrangement joins TRBV2 to TRBJ1-2, with a possible D match to TRBD1 (6 bases). CDR1 is SNHLY, CDR2 FYNNEI, per germline. The ends were cut back, 3 bases at V and 3 bases at J, with 17 bases in the middle. This CDR3 comprises 16 residues. The CDR3 nucleotides are TGTGCCAGCAGTGATTTCCGCAGGGGTCTAGACTATGGCTACACCTTC. As protein: CASSDFRRGLDYGYTF.

A few counts support this clonotype. The rearrangement joins TRBV6-2 or TRBV6-3 to TRBJ2-7; D uncertain. This CDR3 has 13 amino acids. The V and J ends lost 5 bases and 3 bases respectively, with 11 bases between them. Germline V gene sequence: CDR1 MNHEY, CDR2 SVGEGT. DNA for the CDR3: TGTGCCAGCAGTCTTGGGAAGTACTACGAGCAGTACGTC. It translates to CASSLGKYYEQYV.

The chain is built from TRBV19 and TRBJ2-1; a weak D match, TRBD1 (5 bases). V was clipped by 1 base and J by 6 bases, with 10 bases between them. The CDR3 is 14 residues long. The germline V gene encodes CDR1 LNHDA and CDR2 SQIVND (reference sequence). The CDR3 DNA reads TGTGCCAGTAGTATAGGCGCAGGGTCCAATGAGCAGTTCTTC. As protein: CASSIGAGSNEQFF. The variable domain in full, completed from reference TRBV19 and TRBJ2-1, reads DGGITQSPKYLFRKEGQNVTLSCEQNLNHDAMYWYRQDPGQGLRLIYYSQIVNDFQKGDIAEGYSVSREKKESFPLTVTSAQKNPTAFYLCASSIGAGSNEQFFGPGTRLTVL.

The rearrangement links TRBV3-1 to TRBJ1-1; D remains ambiguous. The V gene lost 2 bases and the J gene lost 2 bases, with 12 bases spanning the gap. CDR1 LGHDT and CDR2 YNNKEL come from the germline V gene (reference sequence). The CDR3 runs 15 residues. The CDR3 spells CASSQTPDPNTEAFF. In nucleotides, the CDR3 is TGTGCCAGCAGCCAAACTCCGGATCCTAACACTGAAGCTTTCTTT. Complete variable domain (other parts from reference TRBV3-1 and TRBJ1-1): DTAVSQTPKYLVTQMGNDKSIKCEQNLGHDTMYWYKQDSKKFLKIMFSYNNKELIINETVPNRFSPKSPDKAHLNLHINSLELGDSAVYFCASSQTPDPNTEAFFGQGTRLTVV.

The table lists this clonotype with many counts. The CDR3: CASSLQLGANTEAFF. The CDR3 DNA reads as TGTGCCAGCAGCTTACAGTTAGGGGCGAACACTGAAGCTTTCTTT. The chain joins TRBV5-4 to TRBJ1-1; TRBD1 is a possible D gene (5 bases). Per the germline V gene, CDR1 is SGHNT and CDR2 is YYREEE (reference sequence). The CDR3 sequence is 15 residues long. Trimming stripped 2 bases from V and 1 base from J, with 12 bases between.

The chain has TRBV18 and TRBJ1-1; weak D call: TRBD1 (5 bases). V shed 7 bases and J shed 11 bases, with 14 bases lying between them. The CDR3 has 11 amino acids. Germline V gene lookup returns CDR1 KGHSH and CDR2 LQKENI. The DNA of the CDR3 is TGTGCCAGCTATACAGGACCGGAGGCTTTCTTT. Its protein is CASYTGPEAFF.

This clonotype has at least ten counts. The J gene is TRBJ2-2, the V gene TRBV7-2; weak D call: TRBD2 (6 bases). This CDR3 is 18 amino acids long. The V gene's germline CDR1 is SGHTA and CDR2 FQGNSA. V lost 4 bases and J 7 bases, leaving 25 bases between the germline ends. Written as DNA, the CDR3 is TGTGCCAGCAGCTCAAAGGGAGGCAGAGCTTTATCCGGCGGGGAGCTGTTTTTT. Translated: CASSSKGGRALSGGELFF. Filled out from reference TRBV7-2 and TRBJ2-2, the complete variable domain reads GAGVSQSPSNKVTEKGKDVELRCDPISGHTALYWYRQSLGQGLEFLIYFQGNSAPDKSGLPSDRFSAERTGGSVSTLTIQRTQQEDSAVYLCASSSKGGRALSGGELFFGEGSRLTVL.

Worth noting for this clonotype: Being one base from a much bigger clone, this may be a read error. The chain recombines TRBV7-8 with TRBJ2-3, with TRBD2 as a possible D gene (5 bases). The germline gives CDR1 SGHVS, CDR2 FQNEAQ. The CDR3 loop spans 17 amino acids. CDR3 in DNA: TGTACCAGCAGCTTAGCGCGCAAAACGACTGGCACAGATACGCAGTATTTT. It encodes CTSSLARKTTGTDTQYF.

This clonotype appeared a few times. The rearrangement joins TRBV6-6 to TRBJ2-7; TRBD1 matches at 8 bases. CDR1 is MNHNY and CDR2 is SVGAGI in the germline V gene (reference sequence). Losses at the gene ends were 0 bases for V and 3 bases for J; bases not matched to a gene: 4. The CDR3 covers 15 residues. The CDR3 nucleotides read TGTGCCAGCAGTTACTCGACCGGACAGGGCTACGAGCAGTACTTC. Translating it yields CASSYSTGQGYEQYF.